This T cell receptor (beta chain) is drawn from a study of blood T cell repertoires in COVID-19. Some clones are missing from TCRdb's copy, which holds only in-frame ones; the method was immunoSEQ multiplex PCR. This table has under 200,000 clones, over 60% appearing once. The CDR3 is 10 amino acids. Germline V gives CDR1 LNHDA, CDR2 SQIVND (reference sequence). This TCR came from a man in his sixties with acute or convalescent COVID-19. V usage is TRBV19 and J usage is TRBJ2-1, with D tentatively TRBD1 (6 bases). Sequencing input: peripheral blood. CDR3 region: CASRGVEQFF. The CDR3 nucleotides are TGTGCGAGCAGGGGCGTTGAGCAGTTCTTC.